This TCR beta chain was observed in a study of cytomegalovirus exposure and HLA in healthy donors. Study information: Early released data had about 85 million unique TCRs, all coming from HLA-typed donors.

The PCR made use of 60 Vbeta and 13 Jbeta primers. This table comes from immunoSEQ multiplex PCR, and its TCRdb copy is limited to in-frame clones, with some not included. Of roughly 80,000 clones listed, around three quarters are singletons. The CDR3 is 15 residues long. V was clipped by 0 bases and J by 2 bases, with 8 bases between them. Looked up from germline, CDR1 is LGHNA and CDR2 is YNFKEQ. Study-level findings and limits: In presence/absence analyses, roughly uniform sequencing depth across donors was assumed. What TCR beta sequences reportedly achieved was accurate prediction of HLA-A and HLA-B alleles in most subjects. Cytomegalovirus-associated status was assigned to 164 TCR beta chains.

A remark on this clone: Its cognate antigen is unknown.

The receptor's source is a man aged 35-49 years in good health and CMV-seronegative. The sample consisted of PBMCs. The gene calls are TRBV4-2 and TRBJ1-5, with D possibly being TRBD1 (6 bases). For the CDR3, the DNA is TGTGCCAGCAGCCAAGAGTACAGGGGCAATCAGCCCCAGCATTTT. Translating gives CASSQEYRGNQPQHF.